The 19 T cell receptor beta chains presented below share a single source sample, sequenced in a study of cytomegalovirus exposure and HLA in healthy donors. Vbeta (60) and Jbeta (13) primers were used in the PCR. The table came from immunoSEQ multiplex PCR; TCRdb's copy has only in-frame clones and leaves some out. Of 150,000 to 200,000 clones in the sample, 79% were seen once. The specimen was PBMCs. The receptors here all came from a woman between 40 and 55 years old in good health and CMV-seronegative.

This clone was counted a single time. The chain couples TRBV2 to TRBJ2-3; D is unresolved. This CDR3 spans 10 amino acids. Deletions cut 4 bases from V and 8 bases from J, with 4 bases between. Germline CDR1 reads SNHLY; CDR2 reads FYNNEI. CDR3 sequence reads: CASSVGTQYF. CDR3 coding DNA: TGTGCCAGCAGTGTCGGTACGCAGTATTTT.

The V call is TRBV6-5, the J call TRBJ1-2, with 8 bases that match TRBD1. The V gene's germline CDR1 is MNHEY and CDR2 SVGAGI. There are 14 residues in the CDR3. With 6 bases clipped from V and 4 bases from J, the junction kept 7 bases outside the gene matches. CDR3 residues: CASRLTGEGYGYTF. The CDR3 nucleotides read TGTGCCAGCAGGTTGACAGGGGAGGGCTATGGCTACACCTTC.

The chain has TRBV28 and TRBJ2-7, with D possibly TRBD2 on 5 matching bases. The CDR3 is 13 amino acids. Trimming took off 6 bases at V and 0 bases at J, with 9 bases between the two ends. Germline values: CDR1 MDHEN, CDR2 SYDVKM. Here the CDR3 DNA reads TGTGCCAGCAGGGTGGGGAGCTCCTACGAGCAGTACTTC. Residues: CASRVGSSYEQYF.

The chain combines TRBV4-1 with TRBJ1-2, with 7 bases fitting TRBD1. CDR1 and CDR2 from the germline V gene are MGHRA and YSYEKL. The V and J ends lost 1 base and 8 bases, in that order; junction bases with no gene match: 13. This CDR3 is built from 16 residues. The CDR3 bases are TGCGCCAGCAGCCAAGTAGGAAGAGGGGGCGAGGACGGCTACACCTTC. As protein: CASSQVGRGGEDGYTF.

The chain uses TRBV5-6 and TRBJ1-6; D remains unclear. The CDR3 has 16 amino acids. V lost 4 bases to trimming and J lost 6 bases, with 17 bases between them. The germline gives CDR1 SGHDT, CDR2 YYEEEE. CDR3 protein: CASSPPQDSPNSPLHF. CDR3 nucleotide sequence: TGTGCCAGCAGCCCACCGCAAGACTCACCTAATTCACCCCTCCACTTT.

The J gene is TRBJ1-1, the V gene TRBV19, with D uncertain. CDR3 size: 17 residues. The germline V gene encodes CDR1 LNHDA and CDR2 SQIVND (reference sequence). V lost 0 bases and J 2 bases, leaving 16 bases between the germline ends. CDR3 protein: CASSIDQWPAVNTEAFF. The DNA of the CDR3 is TGTGCCAGTAGTATAGATCAATGGCCCGCGGTCAACACTGAAGCTTTCTTT.

The V call is TRBV13, the J call TRBJ2-5, with 9 bases identical to TRBD2. This CDR3 has 16 amino acids. In germline, CDR1 is PRHDT, CDR2 FYEKMQ (reference sequence). The V segment lost 5 bases and the J segment 4 bases; nucleotides outside the gene matches: 11. CDR3 coding DNA: TGTGCCAGCAGCAAGGGGGGCGGGGGGGCCGGAGAGACCCAGTACTTC. Its protein product is CASSKGGGGAGETQYF.

The count of this clone is one. V and J are TRBV2 and TRBJ2-2; D possibly corresponds to TRBD2 (6 bases). This CDR3 has 15 amino acids. V shed 4 bases and J shed 4 bases, with 13 bases lying between them. The V gene's germline CDR1 is SNHLY and CDR2 FYNNEI. The CDR3 bases are TGTGCCAGCAGTGGGGTCGGGACTTTCACCGGGGAGCTGTTTTTT. It specifies CASSGVGTFTGELFF.

The chain uses TRBV19 and TRBJ2-1; 8 bases match TRBD1. V shed 5 bases, J shed 4 bases, and the junction held 10 bases outside the gene matches. Looked up from germline, CDR1 is LNHDA and CDR2 is SQIVND (reference sequence). This CDR3 contains 16 residues. CDR3 DNA: TGTGCCAGTAGTCTCTGGGGGACAGGCGCATACAATGAGCAGTTCTTC. It is translated as CASSLWGTGAYNEQFF.

The chain employs TRBV6-1 and TRBJ1-3; a possible D gene is TRBD1 (5 bases). CDR1 MNHNS and CDR2 SASEGT come from the germline V gene. The CDR3 totals 16 residues. Trimming pared 3 bases from V and 0 bases from J, leaving 12 bases between. The CDR3 bases are TGTGCCAGCAGTGAGACCGGGGGGTTCTCTGGAAACACCATATATTTT. It translates to CASSETGGFSGNTIYF.

This chain links TRBV7-6 with TRBJ2-2; D ambiguous. Germline values: CDR1 SGHVS, CDR2 FNYEAQ. Trimming removed 2 bases from V and 7 bases from J, with 8 bases in between. The CDR3 runs to 13 residues. CDR3 nucleotide sequence: TGTGCCAGCAGCTTACAATCCTACGGGGAGCTGTTTTTT. Protein product: CASSLQSYGELFF.

This clone has more than one count but fewer than ten. This chain joins TRBV7-6 and TRBJ1-1; 8 bases match TRBD1. V was clipped by 1 base and J by 3 bases; unmatched bases: 10. The germline V gene has CDR1 SGHVS and CDR2 FNYEAQ. The CDR3 totals 17 residues. The CDR3 sequence is CASSLVQGGGSDTEAFF. The CDR3 DNA reads as TGTGCCAGCAGCTTAGTACAGGGGGGAGGGTCGGACACTGAAGCTTTCTTT.

This clone was detected only once. V usage is TRBV7-2 and J usage is TRBJ1-2, with 9 bases aligning to TRBD1. The CDR3 extends over 16 amino acids. Germline CDR1 SGHTA, CDR2 FQGNSA. Trimming removed 1 base from V and 6 bases from J; junction bases left unmatched: 9. In DNA form, the CDR3 reads TGTGCCAGCAGCTTAGGGACAGGGGAGGGACGAAATGGCTACACCTTC. As protein: CASSLGTGEGRNGYTF.

The rearrangement uses TRBV7-2 and TRBJ2-1; TRBD2 agrees at 9 bases. Germline assignment: CDR1 SGHTA and CDR2 FQGNSA. Trimming cost V 5 bases and J 11 bases; bases outside gene matches: 19. This CDR3 comprises 17 residues. The DNA for the CDR3 is TGTGCCAGCAGCGGACGTAGTGCGGGAGGGCCCCTACGGCAGCAGTTCTTC. As protein: CASSGRSAGGPLRQQFF.

As for this clone: Other nucleotide sequences in the sample specify the same CDR3. V and J are TRBV5-1 and TRBJ1-1, with 7 nucleotides matching TRBD1. V dropped 0 bases and J dropped 0; count of bases not matched to a gene: 2. Per the germline V gene, CDR1 is SGHRS and CDR2 is YFSETQ. CDR3 size: 15 residues. CDR3 in DNA: TGCGCCAGCAGCTTGGGACAGGGTATGAACACTGAAGCTTTCTTT. Translating gives CASSLGQGMNTEAFF.

This chain links TRBV5-1 with TRBJ1-2; weak D call: TRBD1 (6 bases). The V end was cut by 0 bases, the J end by 5 bases, with 14 bases between. Germline V gene lookup returns CDR1 SGHRS and CDR2 YFSETQ. This CDR3 contains 15 residues. The CDR3, as DNA: TGCGCCAGCAGCTTGGGCCAGGGGAGTGGGTATGGCTACACCTTC. It specifies CASSLGQGSGYGYTF.

J is TRBJ1-2 and V is TRBV11-2; 8 bases agree with TRBD1. From germline, CDR1 is SGHAT and CDR2 FQNNGV. This CDR3 has 14 amino acids. The J segment lost 7 bases and the V segment lost 1 base, leaving 5 bases of the junction unmatched. The CDR3 protein is CASSLGRGLSGYTF. The CDR3 DNA sequence: TGTGCCAGCAGCTTAGGCAGGGGGCTTTCTGGCTACACCTTC.

The gene calls are TRBV5-6 and TRBJ1-5, with D hard to call. V dropped 3 bases and J dropped 0 bases, with 13 bases sitting between them. The V gene's germline CDR1 is SGHDT and CDR2 YYEEEE. The CDR3 runs 16 residues. For the CDR3, the DNA is TGTGCCAGCAGCTCGCTCTCTAAACTTAGCAATCAGCCCCAGCATTTT. Its protein product is CASSSLSKLSNQPQHF.

The chain carries TRBV30 and TRBJ2-7; D not certain. CDR3 length: 14 residues. V was clipped by 4 bases and J by 0 bases, with 13 bases between them. Germline V gives CDR1 GTSNPN, CDR2 SVGIG (reference sequence). CDR3 nucleotides: TGTGCCTGGAATGCGGCCCAGATCTCCTACGAGCAGTACTTC. Amino acids: CAWNAAQISYEQYF.